The clone carrying this TCR beta chain was counted ten times or more. What it recognizes is unknown. The J segment lost 2 bases and the V segment lost 4 bases, leaving 8 bases of the junction unmatched. Germline CDR1 reads SQVTM; CDR2 reads ANQGSEA. The CDR3 consists of 16 residues. This record comes from a study of human T cells and chemical hapten exposure. General observations from the study: TCRs at a frequency above 1 in 1000 stayed unchanged with DPC sensitization.

TCRdb fed the RACE reads into MiXCR, producing one record per CDR3 protein. The table shows about 380,000 distinct CDR3 sequences, with approximately 5% occurring only once. Time point reported: patch test 1, 2 weeks after DPC sensitization. Treatment defined: therapeutic diphenylcyclopropenone sensitization with weekly scalp DPC. The receptor was derived from a woman between 50 and 59 years old with alopecia areata. Some clones in this sample may be carry-over from other donors' samples. The chain recombines TRBV29-1 with TRBJ2-7; 13 bases fit TRBD2. The sequencing used whole blood, collected in connection with sensitization to the hapten diphenylcyclopropenone (DPC). CDR3 loop: CSVGTSGRGVPYEQYF. The CDR3 region has the DNA TGCAGCGTTGGGACTAGCGGGAGAGGGGTACCCTACGAGCAGTACTTC.